These 15 T cell receptor beta chains came from one sample sequenced in a study of post-analysis software for immune sequencing data. Findings and limits, study-wide: Compared with controls, patients had more of roughly five TRBV segments, including TRBV5-6, TRBV5-1 and TRBV20-1.

Their specific antigens are unknown. The authors incorporated unique molecular identifiers into the TCR beta cDNA libraries. TCRdb processed the PCR reads anew with MiXCR; each CDR3 protein has one entry. This sample has about 680,000 distinct CDR3 sequences, with approximately 59% found just once. Sequencing was done on a sample of blood. The origin of the receptors is a girl aged 2 to 10 with multiple sclerosis.

This chain uses TRBV20-1 with TRBJ2-1; the D gene is possibly TRBD2 (6 bases). The CDR3 totals 14 residues. Trimming shortened V by 0 bases and J by 7 bases, and 13 bases separated the two germline ends. Germline V gene lookup returns CDR1 DFQATT and CDR2 SNEGSKA (reference sequence). Here the CDR3 DNA reads TGCAGTGCTAGAGATCACCGAGCGGGTAATGAGCAGTTCTTC. It encodes CSARDHRAGNEQFF.

The chain couples TRBV20-1 to TRBJ2-1; 7 bases map to TRBD2. The CDR3 is 15 amino acids. Trimming cost V 0 bases and J 7 bases; bases outside gene matches: 9. Looked up from germline, CDR1 is DFQATT and CDR2 is SNEGSKA (reference sequence). CDR3 DNA: TGCAGTGCTAGAGATAGAGGGAGGGGATTAAATGAGCAGTTCTTC. Protein product: CSARDRGRGLNEQFF.

This clonotype was counted between two and nine times. The chain uses TRBV15 and TRBJ1-2; no clear D. The germline V gene encodes CDR1 LNHNV and CDR2 YYDKDF (reference sequence). V was clipped by 1 base and J by 8 bases, with 17 bases between them. The length of the CDR3 is 15 residues. The CDR3 DNA follows: TGTGCCACCAGCAGAGTGGAACGACAAGGAGGAGGCTACACCTTC. Protein: CATSRVERQGGGYTF.

The J gene is TRBJ2-1, the V gene TRBV7-2; 8 bases agree with TRBD1. The CDR3 has 18 residues. The germline CDR1 and CDR2 sequences are SGHTA and FQGNSA. V trimming: 2 bases; J trimming: 1 base; junction bases outside the gene matches: 10. The DNA for the CDR3 is TGTGCCAGCAGCTTATCGCTCAAGAGACAGGGGTCCTACAATGAGCAGTTCTTC. As protein: CASSLSLKRQGSYNEQFF.

The chain combines TRBV24-1 with TRBJ1-2; no firm D call. Per the germline V gene, CDR1 is KGHDR and CDR2 is SFDVKD. Trimming left V 6 bases short and J 4 bases short, with 14 bases between. The CDR3 length is 14 residues. CDR3: CATSSSSTVYGYTF. As DNA, the CDR3 is TGTGCCACCAGTAGCAGCTCCACCGTCTATGGCTACACCTTC.

The chain employs TRBV5-1 and TRBJ1-3, with D maybe TRBD1 (5 bases). Germline V CDR1 and CDR2: SGHRS, YFSETQ. The CDR3 is 17 amino acids. Between the trimmed V and J ends, which lost 2 bases and 0 bases, there was a span of 15 bases. CDR3 sequence (DNA): TGCGCCAGCAGCTTTGCCGGGACTGCAGACTCTGGAAACACCATATATTTT. Protein sequence: CASSFAGTADSGNTIYF.

The chain uses TRBV20-1 and TRBJ2-2; no clear D. Trimming shortened V by 0 bases and J by 1 base, and 9 bases separated the two germline ends. From germline, CDR1 is DFQATT and CDR2 SNEGSKA (reference sequence). The CDR3 sequence is 15 residues long. The DNA of the CDR3 is TGCAGTGCTAGAGATCATCACGAGAACACCGGGGAGCTGTTTTTT. Its protein product is CSARDHHENTGELFF.

With respect to this clonotype: Germline and junction disagree at one end, which may indicate a read error. The chain combines TRBV5-4 with TRBJ1-1; 12 bases match TRBD1. The CDR3 is 16 residues long. Germline V lookup: CDR1 SGHNT, CDR2 YYREEE (reference sequence). The chain's CDR3 is CASSPGQGALNTEAFF. As DNA, the CDR3 is TGTGCCAGCAGCCCGGGACAGGGGGCTCTGAACACCGAAGCTTTCTTT.

The chain employs TRBV2 and TRBJ2-5; no clear D. From germline, CDR1 is SNHLY and CDR2 FYNNEI. Trimming stripped 3 bases from V and 1 base from J, with 6 bases between. There are 13 residues in the CDR3. The CDR3: CASSDVSQETQYF. DNA for the CDR3: TGTGCCAGCAGTGACGTCTCCCAAGAGACCCAGTACTTC.

This clonotype turned up a few times. The chain combines TRBV10-3 with TRBJ2-7, with 11 bases aligning to TRBD1. CDR1 ENHRY and CDR2 SYGVKD come from the germline V gene. V shed 7 bases and J 5 bases; nucleotides not matched to a gene: 10. This CDR3 has 15 residues. CDR3 loop: CAIKALGTGGNEQYF. For the CDR3, the DNA is TGTGCCATCAAAGCTTTGGGGACAGGGGGAAACGAGCAGTACTTC.

This chain connects TRBV20-1 to TRBJ2-5; 10 positions match TRBD1. This CDR3 has 14 amino acids. V lost 5 bases, J lost 0 bases, and 3 bases stayed unmatched. CDR1 is DFQATT, CDR2 SNEGSKA, per germline (reference sequence). CDR3 residues: CSAEDRGYQETQYF. CDR3 DNA sequence: TGCAGTGCTGAGGACAGGGGGTACCAAGAGACCCAGTACTTC.

This clonotype was picked up a small number of times. The chain combines TRBV2 with TRBJ2-3; 9 positions match TRBD1. The CDR3 loop spans 16 amino acids. Germline lookup yields CDR1 SNHLY and CDR2 FYNNEI. V trimming: 6 bases; J trimming: 7 bases; junction bases outside the gene matches: 14. The CDR3 DNA reads TGTGCCAGCAGAACAGAAGGGACAGGGAAAGGGAATACGCAGTATTTT. It translates to CASRTEGTGKGNTQYF.

The chain is built from TRBV7-2 and TRBJ2-1; 11 bases align to TRBD2. The V segment lost 0 bases and the J segment 12 bases; nucleotides outside the gene matches: 7. Germline V CDR1 and CDR2: SGHTA, FQGNSA. This CDR3 region has 15 residues. As DNA, the CDR3 is TGTGCCAGCAGCTTAGCGTTGCTAGCGGGGGGCGGGCAGTTCTTC. This gives the protein CASSLALLAGGGQFF.

The rearrangement joins TRBV29-1 to TRBJ2-5; D possibly matches TRBD1 or TRBD2 (5 bases each). Germline V lookup: CDR1 SQVTM, CDR2 ANQGSEA. Trimming pared 4 bases from V and 5 bases from J, leaving 20 bases between. The CDR3 spans 15 residues. As DNA, the CDR3 is TGCAGCGTTGCGTGGGAGATGGGGCTCGGGGAGACCCAGTACTTC. Translating it yields CSVAWEMGLGETQYF.

The genes are TRBV6-6 and TRBJ2-1; the match to TRBD2 covers 8 bases. The junction had 9 bases not matched to a gene; V was cut back by 2 bases and J by 6 bases. CDR3 length equals 16 residues. Looked up from germline, CDR1 is MNHNY and CDR2 is SVGAGI (reference sequence). DNA of the CDR3: TGTGCCAGCAGTTACGCGAGCGGGAGAATGGTCAATGAGCAGTTCTTC. It encodes CASSYASGRMVNEQFF.